Presented here are 8 T cell receptor beta chains from one specimen sequenced in a study of blood T cell repertoires in COVID-19. The data were produced by immunoSEQ multiplex PCR, yet TCRdb's version contains in-frame clones alone and is incomplete. The table shows approximately 320,000 clones, with 80% to 90% occurring only once. The source material was PBMCs or T cells enriched from blood (not recorded which). Source of these receptors: a young woman who had recovered from COVID-19.

This chain uses TRBV5-4 with TRBJ1-1, with D maybe TRBD1 (5 bases). CDR3 length equals 13 residues. Deletions cut 5 bases from V and 1 base from J, with 9 bases between. Germline V gene data show CDR1 as SGHNT and CDR2 as YYREEE (reference sequence). CDR3 nucleotides: TGTGCCAGCAGACAGGACGGGAACACTGAAGCTTTCTTT. Its translation: CASRQDGNTEAFF. The full variable domain, with the rest looked up from reference TRBV5-4 and TRBJ1-1, is ETGVTQSPTHLIKTRGQQVTLRCSSQSGHNTVSWYQQALGQGPQFIFQYYREEENGRGNFPPRFSGLQFPNYSSELNVNALELDDSALYLCASRQDGNTEAFFGQGTRLTVV.

The rearrangement joins TRBV6-2 or TRBV6-3 to TRBJ2-1; 9 positions agree with TRBD1. This CDR3 has 16 residues. V shed 0 bases, J shed 6 bases, and the junction held 6 bases outside the gene matches. CDR1 is MNHEY and CDR2 is SVGEGT in the germline V gene. The CDR3: CASSYSRDRAVNEQFF. In DNA form, the CDR3 reads TGTGCCAGCAGTTACTCGAGGGACAGGGCGGTCAATGAGCAGTTCTTC.

The J gene is TRBJ1-6, the V gene TRBV30; 8 positions agree with TRBD1. The CDR3 contains 13 residues. The germline V gene encodes CDR1 GTSNPN and CDR2 SVGIG (reference sequence). J was trimmed by 8 bases and V by 5 bases; bases with no gene match: 5. The CDR3 here is CAWGGQVDSPLHF. The DNA for the CDR3 is TGTGCCTGGGGGGGACAGGTGGATTCACCCCTCCACTTT.

The gene calls are TRBV5-6 and TRBJ1-3; no clear D gene. V was trimmed by 2 bases and J by 4 bases, leaving 19 bases between them. This CDR3 has 17 amino acids. The germline CDR1 and CDR2 sequences are SGHDT and YYEEEE. The CDR3 DNA sequence: TGTGCCAGCAGCTTTGGGCTGGGAGCTAACTTAGGAAACACCATATATTTT. Its translation is CASSFGLGANLGNTIYF.

The chain recombines TRBV21-1 with TRBJ2-5; the DNA was not used to check the table's D call, TRBD2. TRBV21-1 is shown as a pseudogene. This CDR3 spans 17 amino acids. The CDR3 sequence: CASSKADSGRAAETQYF. The CDR3 DNA follows: TGTGCCAGCAGCAAAGCGGACAGCGGGAGGGCCGCGGAGACCCAGTACTTC.

The V call is TRBV28, the J call TRBJ1-4; TRBD1 might be the D (5 bases). There are 17 residues in the CDR3. The germline CDR1 and CDR2 sequences are MDHEN and SYDVKM. V shed 4 bases and J shed 4 bases, with 19 bases lying between them. As DNA, the CDR3 is TGTGCCAGCAGTTCGACAACATCCTTCGGGGGTAATGAAAAACTGTTTTTT. Translation gives CASSSTTSFGGNEKLFF.

CDR3 sequence: CATSRDPTSGRALSTDTQYF. The CDR3 DNA reads as TGTGCCACCAGCAGAGATCCAACTAGCGGGAGGGCCCTTTCCACAGATACGCAGTATTTT. The V call is TRBV15, the J call TRBJ2-3, with TRBD2 matching 13 bases. V was clipped by 0 bases and J by 2 bases; unmatched bases: 11. The germline V gene encodes CDR1 LNHNV and CDR2 YYDKDF (reference sequence). The CDR3 length is 20 residues.

The V and J genes are TRBV7-3 and TRBJ1-2, with TRBD1 as a possible D gene (6 bases). V was shortened by 4 bases and J by 8 bases, with 11 bases between the two germline ends. The germline gives CDR1 SGHTA, CDR2 FQGTGA. The CDR3 contains 12 residues. The CDR3 DNA reads TGTGCCAGCAGCTCAACAGGGAGCGGCTACACCTTC. Translated, it gives CASSSTGSGYTF.